The 9 T cell receptor beta chains reported below all come from one sample, sequenced in a study of T cell clonotyping in hematopoietic cell transplantation. Time point of the sample: recipient sample about 28 days before transplant, after cytoreduction. The protocol was immunoSEQ multiplex PCR, while the TCRdb copy is restricted to in-frame clones and leaves out a portion. The sample has about 36,000 clones; about 95% are singletons. The sample in question was peripheral blood mononuclear cells, obtained before stem cell transplant. Receptor source: a man aged 35 to 55 with chronic myeloid leukemia. Some clones in this sample may be carry-over from other donors' samples.

This chain links TRBV28 with TRBJ1-1, with D possibly matching TRBD1 (5 bases). CDR1 and CDR2 from the germline V gene are MDHEN and SYDVKM. V was clipped by 5 bases and J by 8 bases, with 15 bases between them. The CDR3 consists of 13 residues. For the CDR3, the DNA is TGTGCCAGCAGTCCCTTCGTGCCAGGGGAAGCTTTCTTT. This sequence encodes CASSPFVPGEAFF.

The chain carries TRBV28 and TRBJ2-7, with D perhaps given as TRBD1 or TRBD2 (5 bases each). Trimming took off 6 bases at V and 5 bases at J, with 20 bases between the two ends. The CDR3 has 15 amino acids. Germline CDR1 and CDR2: MDHEN and SYDVKM. The DNA for the CDR3 is TGTGCCAGCAGCCCGGAGGCGGGCAGGGAGAACGAGCAGTACTTC. Amino acids: CASSPEAGRENEQYF.

The chain has TRBV6-6 and TRBJ1-5; perhaps TRBD1 as D (6 bases). Germline V gene data show CDR1 as MNHNY and CDR2 as SVGAGI (reference sequence). The CDR3 has 16 amino acids. V lost 2 bases to trimming and J lost 3 bases, with 14 bases between them. CDR3 protein: CASSYRGSYDNQPQHF. DNA for the CDR3: TGTGCCAGCAGTTACAGGGGGAGTTATGACAATCAGCCCCAGCATTTT.

DNA for the CDR3: TGTGCCAGCGACAGCGGGGGGGCCGATGAGCAGTTCTTC. This sequence encodes CASDSGGADEQFF. V usage is TRBV9 and J usage is TRBJ2-1; TRBD2 matches at 10 bases. The J segment lost 8 bases and the V segment lost 7 bases, leaving 6 bases of the junction unmatched. Germline V gives CDR1 SGDLS, CDR2 YYNGEE. The CDR3 has 13 residues.

CDR3 loop: CASSPGGQERAFF. CDR3 DNA: TGTGCCAGCAGCCCCGGGGGACAGGAGAGGGCTTTCTTT. V is TRBV28 and J is TRBJ1-1; 8 bases match TRBD1. Germline trimming cut 6 bases from V and 11 bases from J; bases unmatched to any gene: 11. Germline V lookup: CDR1 MDHEN, CDR2 SYDVKM. The CDR3 consists of 13 residues.

V usage is TRBV11-3 and J usage is TRBJ1-1; D gene unclear. Germline CDR1 reads SGHNT; CDR2 reads YENEEA. CDR3 size: 14 residues. With 1 base removed from V and 5 bases from J, the gap between germline ends came to 11 bases. CDR3 in DNA: TGTGCCAGCAGCTTAGGGAGGGTACAAACTGAAGCTTTCTTT. This encodes CASSLGRVQTEAFF.

V gene TRBV7-8 combines with J gene TRBJ2-2; 7 bases agree with TRBD1. Germline loops: CDR1 SGHVS, CDR2 FQNEAQ. The CDR3 is 15 amino acids. V trimming: 3 bases; J trimming: 0 bases; junction bases outside the gene matches: 1. CDR3: CASSFGTANTGELFF. CDR3 nucleotide sequence: TGTGCCAGCAGCTTTGGGACAGCGAACACCGGGGAGCTGTTTTTT.

The V and J genes are TRBV7-2 and TRBJ2-7; D gene uncertain. The CDR3 is 14 amino acids. The germline V and J ends were trimmed by 5 bases and 2 bases, with 13 bases remaining between them. CDR1 SGHTA and CDR2 FQGNSA come from the germline V gene. The DNA of the CDR3 is TGTGCCAGCAGCCACCGAGACTCACCCTACGAGCAGTACTTC. It codes for CASSHRDSPYEQYF. The variable domain in full, completed from reference TRBV7-2 and TRBJ2-7, reads GAGVSQSPSNKVTEKGKDVELRCDPISGHTALYWYRQSLGQGLEFLIYFQGNSAPDKSGLPSDRFSAERTGGSVSTLTIQRTQQEDSAVYLCASSHRDSPYEQYFGPGTRLTVT.

This chain connects TRBV6-1 to TRBJ2-7; 11 nucleotides match TRBD1. The CDR3 is made up of 16 amino acids. Germline-derived CDR1 and CDR2 are MNHNS and SASEGT. V dropped 2 bases and J dropped 7; count of bases not matched to a gene: 10. The CDR3: CASSELPGTGGLEQYF. The CDR3 DNA is TGTGCCAGCAGTGAACTCCCCGGGACAGGGGGTCTAGAGCAGTACTTC.